The 2 T cell receptor beta chains below were found in one sample sequenced in a study of OX40 agonist ivuxolimab in advanced cancers. Data came from immunoSEQ multiplex PCR; TCRdb stores just in-frame clones and leaves some out. The sample contains tens of thousands of clones, 80% to 90% of which appear only once. Sequenced here: CD4+ or CD8+ T cells sorted from blood, sampled in a trial of the OX40 agonist ivuxolimab. These receptors all stem from an adult with an advanced solid tumor such as melanoma, head and neck, liver or kidney cancer.

V gene TRBV5-5 combines with J gene TRBJ1-5; D remains ambiguous. The CDR3 has 15 residues. The germline CDR1 and CDR2 sequences are SGHKS and YYEKEE (reference sequence). V was cut by 0 bases and J by 4 bases, with 11 bases left in between. The CDR3 loop is CASSLAGQRNQPQHF. Here the CDR3 DNA reads TGTGCCAGCAGCTTGGCTGGGCAGAGGAATCAGCCCCAGCATTTT.

The chain has TRBV4-1 and TRBJ2-1; D tentatively reads TRBD1 or TRBD2 (5 bases each). The germline V and J ends were trimmed by 4 bases and 7 bases, with 20 bases remaining between them. The CDR3 runs 16 residues. Germline CDR1 reads MGHRA; CDR2 reads YSYEKL. CDR3 bases: TGCGCCAGCAGCCTCTCGGGACCGACTTCGATAAATGAGCAGTTCTTC. Its protein is CASSLSGPTSINEQFF.